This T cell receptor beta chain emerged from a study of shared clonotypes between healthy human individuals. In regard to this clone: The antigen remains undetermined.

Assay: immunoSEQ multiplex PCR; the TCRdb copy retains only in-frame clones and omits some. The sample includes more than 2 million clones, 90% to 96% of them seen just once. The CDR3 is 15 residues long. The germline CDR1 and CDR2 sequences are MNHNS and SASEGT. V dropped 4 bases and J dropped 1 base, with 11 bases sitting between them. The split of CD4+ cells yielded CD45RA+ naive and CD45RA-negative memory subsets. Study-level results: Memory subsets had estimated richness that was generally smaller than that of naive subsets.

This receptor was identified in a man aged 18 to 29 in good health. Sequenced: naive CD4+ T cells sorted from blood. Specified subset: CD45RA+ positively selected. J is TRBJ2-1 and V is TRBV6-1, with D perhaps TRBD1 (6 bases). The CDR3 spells CASSGQERSYNEQFF. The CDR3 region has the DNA TGTGCCAGCAGTGGACAGGAACGATCCTACAATGAGCAGTTCTTC.